This entry concerns a single TCR beta chain. This clonotype was seen ten or more times. Its antigen has not been determined. Base quality data are lacking; no much larger clone is found one base away. The hyperthyroidism patients were between 18 and 65 years old and newly diagnosed, with a disease duration of less than 2 months. Exclusion was applied to patients with uncontrolled infections, other autoimmune diseases, pregnancy or lactation. Clinical symptoms, serum thyroxine and TRAb, thyroid ultrasound, and orbital computed tomography formed the basis for the diagnoses. Blood from progressor patients was collected at the time of first diagnosis with hyperthyroidism, before any ophthalmopathy symptoms had appeared. PBMCs were isolated from more than 8 ml of fresh peripheral blood by Ficoll-Paque density gradient centrifugation. Progressor patients were defined as those initially diagnosed with Graves' hyperthyroidism in whom ophthalmopathy developed during follow-up. Total RNA was extracted with Trizol reagent, and quality was checked on an Agilent 2100 Bioanalyzer.

These data come from a study of T cells in Graves' hyperthyroidism and ophthalmopathy (dated by TCRdb to about 2019). For the study in its entirety: Peripheral blood samples were taken at initial diagnosis, before any treatment was given. To identify distinguishing TCR V-J signatures, a discovery cohort of some 99 patients was used, comprising some 45 with Graves' ophthalmopathy and 57 with stable Graves' hyperthyroidism. In addition, the study compared T-cell repertoires in thyroid tissue and in blood from roughly six Graves' hyperthyroidism patients. After sampling, hyperthyroidism patients received methimazole starting at 30 mg daily, and ophthalmopathy patients received high-dose intravenous methylprednisolone. Prospective prediction of ophthalmopathy was tested in an independent validation cohort consisting of fewer than 20 hyperthyroidism patients and approximately 16 patients who later progressed to ophthalmopathy. TCR Vbeta CDR3 sequencing of 120 to 150 peripheral blood samples (over 40 ophthalmopathy, about 74 hyperthyroidism and some 17 progressor patients) is reported in the paper. The roughly 100 discovery patients were randomly split 7:3 into training and test sets. What the work shows at the level of the full study, not this receptor alone: Sample size was not statistically predetermined, and blinding of investigators to group allocation was not performed. In validation, the model predicted progression to ophthalmopathy a median of roughly six months before onset, with approximately 68% sensitivity and nearly 75% specificity. Most expanded thyroid clonotypes (frequency above 0.001) were also detected in blood, suggesting blood repertoires may reflect thyroid immune responses. In cross-validation, a model built on a 13 V-J signature told ophthalmopathy apart from stable hyperthyroidism with 85% to 90% sensitivity and roughly 81% specificity, and in testing the same model reached 80%/75%.

TCR beta CDR3 regions were amplified from RNA transcripts. The TCR CDR3 was subjected to a first round of RT-PCR using the HTBI primer set and the Qiagen OneStep RT-PCR kit. A second multiplex PCR round built the libraries, followed by size selection and purification. Paired-end sequencing of the libraries was performed with 100 bp reads on an Illumina HiSeq2000. The original methods were these. SOAPnuke was used to process the raw data, throwing out any read that contained adapters or uncalled bases, had a mean Phred below 15, or lacked an exact constant-primer or identifier match. COPE v1.2.5 was used to merge the high-quality paired reads, and each unique nucleotide sequence was defined as a clonotype. MiTCR v1.1 was used to align clonotypes to the IMGT TRBV, TRBD and TRBJ reference segments. Only V-J combinations with frequency above 0.0001, covering about 99% of repertoires, were analysed. The TCS score was defined as F50 (clonal expansion) divided by E x V (chaos), with BLOSUM62-based TCRdist calculated between CDR3 peptides within each V-J. Welch's t-statistics and random forest reduced fewer than 600 V-J features to under 15, which were used in a naive Bayes classifier (R e1071). Using fastp at Q25 and MiXCR, TCRdb reprocessed the public reads and kept productive beta chains. Each record represents a unique CDR3 protein, reported with the most common genes and DNA among its rows. The V and J calls were determined by TCRdb, not by the authors. The sample table shows about 380,000 distinct CDR3 sequences, and 13% are seen once. In total, the top ten clones hold less than 25% of the sample.

Sequencing was carried out using blood. This clonotype was obtained from a man aged 30 to 45 with Graves' hyperthyroidism that later progressed to Graves' ophthalmopathy.

The CDR3 reads CAWSGLARSYEQYF. The sequenced DNA: TGTGCCTGGAGTGGTTTAGCGAGATCCTACGAGCAGTACTTC. The V and J genes are TRBV30 and TRBJ2-7, with TRBD2 as a weak D call on 5 bases. The cysteine opens and the phenylalanine closes a CDR3 of 14 amino acids. Only the CDR3 portion is preserved as DNA: 42 bases, with reading frame beginning at the first base. V and J are truncated by 1 base and 1 base respectively, leaving an intervening sequence of 11 bases. The germline V gene (reference sequence) gives CDR1 as GTSNPN and CDR2 as SVGIG.